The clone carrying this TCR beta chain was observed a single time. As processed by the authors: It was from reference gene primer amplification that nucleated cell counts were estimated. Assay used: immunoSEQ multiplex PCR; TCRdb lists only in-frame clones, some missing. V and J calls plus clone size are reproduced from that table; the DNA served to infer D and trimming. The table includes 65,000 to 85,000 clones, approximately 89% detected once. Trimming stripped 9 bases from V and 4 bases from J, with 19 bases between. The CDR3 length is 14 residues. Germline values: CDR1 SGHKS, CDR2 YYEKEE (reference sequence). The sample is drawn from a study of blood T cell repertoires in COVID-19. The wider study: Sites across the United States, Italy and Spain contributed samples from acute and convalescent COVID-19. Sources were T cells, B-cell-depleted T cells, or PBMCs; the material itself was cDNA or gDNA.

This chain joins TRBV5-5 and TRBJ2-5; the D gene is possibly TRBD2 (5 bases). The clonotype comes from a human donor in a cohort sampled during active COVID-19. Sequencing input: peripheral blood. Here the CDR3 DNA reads TGTGCCACCCACTTTGTCGGGGATAGAGAGACCCAGTACTTC. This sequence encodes CATHFVGDRETQYF.